The TCR beta chain described here comes from a study of shared clonotypes between healthy human individuals. Looking at the study overall: In total, the donors were two women and a few men aged 18 to 49.

The V gene's germline CDR1 is SEHNR and CDR2 FQNEAQ (reference sequence). This CDR3 is 18 amino acids long. V lost 4 bases, J lost 6 bases, and 12 bases stayed unmatched. Unsorted PBMCs provided DNA that was sequenced on ten immunoSEQ deep assay plates. Profiled with immunoSEQ multiplex PCR; TCRdb holds only in-frame clones, not every one. The profile shows 450,000 to 500,000 clones, about three quarters of them singletons. This chain links TRBV7-9 with TRBJ2-3; 14 bases match TRBD2. The sample consisted of PBMCs. This clonotype originated in a woman between 40 and 50 years old in good health. Some clones in this sample may be carry-over from other donors' samples. The CDR3 spells CASSSGLAGGPSLDTQYF. The CDR3 DNA sequence: TGTGCCAGCAGCTCCGGACTAGCGGGAGGCCCTTCGTTGGATACGCAGTATTTT.